One sample yielded the 9 T cell receptor beta chains listed below, sequenced in a study of immune aging and cytomegalovirus after organ transplant. Cells were captured in microwells, and libraries were made with BD Rhapsody targeted mRNA and AbSeq chemistry. TCRdb reprocessed the single-cell sequencing reads via MiXCR and lists one record per CDR3 protein. The repertoire consists of 20,000 to 25,000 distinct CDR3 sequences, with roughly 36% occurring once and the leading ten covering 20% to 25%. Time point meaning: five sample-tagged time points from pre-transplant (day -1) to day 368 post-transplant, pooled. These receptors' targets are unknown. Sequencing used CMV peptide-activated CD4+ and CD8+ T cells sorted from blood, obtained at five time points, pooled. Subset noted: sorted CD8+CD137+ and CD4+CD154+ T cells after around 12 h CMV IE-1 peptide stimulation. The origin of the receptors is a female donor who had a heart transplant and CMV viremia.

Comments on this clonotype: A much larger clone lies a single base off, so this may be a read error. The conserved final phenylalanine or tryptophan is absent from the CDR3, which likely points to a read error. CDR3 DNA: TGTGCCAGCAGAACCGGACAGGGGGGCAATCAGCCCCAGCATCTT. Translating gives CASRTGQGGNQPQHL. V gene TRBV6-6 combines with J gene TRBJ1-5; the match to TRBD1 covers 10 bases. Germline assignment: CDR1 MNHNY and CDR2 SVGAGI (reference sequence). With 6 bases clipped from V and 2 bases from J, the junction kept 4 bases outside the gene matches. The CDR3 has 15 residues.

J is TRBJ1-1 and V is TRBV29-1; D call uncertain. Trimming took 6 bases from V and 1 from J, leaving 12 bases between them. The CDR3 has 13 amino acids. Germline CDR1 is SQVTM and CDR2 is ANQGSEA. The CDR3 bases are TGCAGCGTCTGGGCCTTGGCGAACACTGAAGCTTTCTTT. Protein sequence: CSVWALANTEAFF. The complete variable domain, with remaining parts taken from reference TRBV29-1 and TRBJ1-1, reads SAVISQKPSRDICQRGTSLTIQCQVDSQVTMMFWYRQQPGQSLTLIATANQGSEATYESGFVIDKFPISRPNLTFSTLTVSNMSPEDSSIYLCSVWALANTEAFFGQGTRLTVV.

V and J are TRBV10-2 and TRBJ2-1; perhaps TRBD2 as D (6 bases). The germline CDR1 and CDR2 sequences are WSHSY and SAAADI. The V and J ends lost 5 bases and 10 bases respectively, with 21 bases between them. The CDR3 runs 15 residues. CDR3 residues: CASSPKGLPPTEQFF. For the CDR3, the DNA is TGCGCCAGCAGTCCTAAGGGACTCCCTCCCACCGAGCAGTTCTTC.

The chain recombines TRBV4-3 with TRBJ2-1, with TRBD1 as a possible D gene (5 bases). V was cut by 0 bases and J by 6 bases, with 12 bases left in between. CDR1 LGHNA and CDR2 YSLEER come from the germline V gene. The CDR3 length is 15 residues. The DNA of the CDR3 is TGCGCCAGCAGCCAAGATACAGGCCTCGGCAATGAGCAGTTCTTC. Translation gives CASSQDTGLGNEQFF.

The chain carries TRBV29-1 and TRBJ2-5; the D gene is possibly TRBD1 (6 bases). In germline, CDR1 is SQVTM, CDR2 ANQGSEA. V lost 4 bases, J lost 4 bases, and 13 bases lay in between. This CDR3 comprises 13 residues. The CDR3 spells CSVGAGALETQYF. CDR3 nucleotide sequence: TGCAGCGTTGGGGCAGGGGCATTAGAGACCCAGTACTTC.

This clonotype came up many times. V is TRBV5-8 and J is TRBJ2-5; 10 positions agree with TRBD2. With 3 bases clipped from V and 5 bases from J, the junction kept 10 bases outside the gene matches. The germline V gene has CDR1 SGHTS and CDR2 YDEGEE. The CDR3 length is 16 residues. The CDR3 coding sequence is TGTGCCAGCAGCTCTCCAGCGGGAGGGCCGCGGGAGACCCAGTACTTC. Translating gives CASSSPAGGPRETQYF. The entire variable domain, with the rest obtained from reference TRBV5-8 and TRBJ2-5, is as follows: EAGVTQSPTHLIKTRGQQATLRCSPISGHTSVYWYQQALGLGLQFLLWYDEGEERNRGNFPPRFSGRQFPNYSSELNVNALELEDSALYLCASSSPAGGPRETQYFGPGTRLLVL.

This CDR3 reads CASSSYRGDYNEQFF. The CDR3 coding sequence is TGCGCCAGCAGCTCATACAGGGGCGATTACAATGAGCAGTTCTTC. This chain uses TRBV5-1 with TRBJ2-1; TRBD1 agrees at 7 bases. This CDR3 contains 15 residues. Germline V CDR1 and CDR2: SGHRS, YFSETQ. The V gene end was trimmed by 3 bases and the J gene end by 4 bases; junction bases not matched to a gene: 7. The variable domain in full, with the rest retrieved from reference TRBV5-1 and TRBJ2-1, is KAGVTQTPRYLIKTRGQQVTLSCSPISGHRSVSWYQQTPGQGLQFLFEYFSETQRNKGNFPGRFSGRQFSNSRSEMNVSTLELGDSALYLCASSSYRGDYNEQFFGPGTRLTVL.

V and J are TRBV21-1 and TRBJ2-7; TRBD1, as called in the table, went unchecked against the DNA. TRBV21-1 corresponds to a pseudogene. The CDR3 sequence is 13 residues long. This CDR3 reads CASSHRDHYEQYF. The CDR3 bases are TGTGCCAGCAGCCACCGGGACCACTACGAGCAGTACTTC.

Only a few counts were recorded for this clonotype. This rearrangement joins TRBV20-1 to TRBJ1-5, with D perhaps TRBD1 (6 bases). The CDR3 loop spans 12 amino acids. Trimming shortened V by 6 bases and J by 6 bases, and 12 bases separated the two germline ends. Per germline, CDR1 DFQATT and CDR2 SNEGSKA (reference sequence). CDR3 DNA sequence: TGCAGTGCAGCAGGGGCTAGTCAGCCCCAGCATTTT. Amino acids: CSAAGASQPQHF.